A single sample is the source of the 27 T cell receptor beta chains below, sequenced in a study of OX40 agonist ivuxolimab in advanced cancers. Clones were sequenced by immunoSEQ multiplex PCR, and TCRdb holds only the in-frame ones, with some missing. The sample holds about 69,000 clones, approximately 90% seen once. Material: CD4+ or CD8+ T cells sorted from blood, obtained in a trial of the OX40 agonist ivuxolimab. The receptors here all came from an adult with an advanced solid tumor such as melanoma, head and neck, liver or kidney cancer.

This chain's CDR3 is CASSIAGGNNEQFF. CDR3 in DNA: TGTGCCAGTAGTATAGCGGGGGGGAACAATGAGCAGTTCTTC. V is TRBV19 and J is TRBJ2-1, with TRBD2 identical over 8 bases. CDR1 is LNHDA, CDR2 SQIVND, per germline (reference sequence). The CDR3 has 14 residues. Trimming took 1 base from V and 5 from J; bases not matched to a gene: 1.

V is TRBV4-1 and J is TRBJ2-2; the D is unclear. The CDR3 is 14 amino acids. Germline CDR1 reads MGHRA; CDR2 reads YSYEKL. V lost 0 bases, J lost 3 bases, and 5 bases lay in between. The DNA for the CDR3 is TGCGCCAGCAGCCAAGAAAGGCACACCGGGGAGCTGTTTTTT. Translated, it gives CASSQERHTGELFF.

J is TRBJ1-2 and V is TRBV6-1; D gene uncertain. Per germline, CDR1 MNHNS and CDR2 SASEGT. Trimming cost V 1 base and J 10 bases, with 13 bases left between them. The CDR3 sequence is 13 residues long. The CDR3 loop is CASSEVLENAYTF. Written as DNA, the CDR3 is TGTGCCAGCAGTGAAGTATTGGAGAATGCCTACACCTTC.

The chain has TRBV6-6 and TRBJ1-2; 10 bases are a match to TRBD1. With 2 bases clipped from V and 4 bases from J, the junction kept 4 bases outside the gene matches. Germline assignment: CDR1 MNHNY and CDR2 SVGAGI (reference sequence). The CDR3 contains 15 residues. As DNA, the CDR3 is TGTGCCAGCAGTTACCCGACAGGGGGCATCTATGGCTACACCTTC. This codes for CASSYPTGGIYGYTF.

V is TRBV29-1 and J is TRBJ2-5; 7 nucleotides agree with TRBD1. Germline V gene sequence: CDR1 SQVTM, CDR2 ANQGSEA. V was pared by 4 bases and J by 5 bases, with 10 bases of the junction left unmatched. The CDR3 covers 14 residues. This CDR3 reads CSVGGVTGLETQYF. The CDR3 DNA sequence: TGCAGCGTTGGTGGGGTGACAGGGCTTGAGACCCAGTACTTC.

The chain uses TRBV30 and TRBJ1-5; no reliable D call. With 1 base removed from V and 5 bases from J, the gap between germline ends came to 6 bases. This CDR3 is 12 amino acids long. Germline values: CDR1 GTSNPN, CDR2 SVGIG (reference sequence). CDR3 sequence reads: CAWSAGYQPQHF. The CDR3 region has the DNA TGTGCCTGGAGTGCCGGGTATCAGCCCCAGCATTTT.

This chain links TRBV7-9 with TRBJ2-1; perhaps TRBD1 as D (5 bases). Trimming took 2 bases from V and 8 from J, leaving 13 bases between them. The germline V gene encodes CDR1 SEHNR and CDR2 FQNEAQ (reference sequence). CDR3 length equals 14 residues. The CDR3 nucleotides read TGTGCCAGCAGCTTACAGGGCCCTTCCGATGAGCAGTTCTTC. Translated, it gives CASSLQGPSDEQFF.

The chain has TRBV7-8 and TRBJ1-2; D is undetermined. In germline, CDR1 is SGHVS, CDR2 FQNEAQ. The germline V and J ends were trimmed by 2 bases and 2 bases, with 6 bases remaining between them. The CDR3 covers 13 residues. The CDR3 nucleotides are TGTGCCAGCAGCTTACTCGGGAACTATGGCTACACCTTC. Its translation: CASSLLGNYGYTF.

This clone was detected only a few times. The rearrangement links TRBV11-2 to TRBJ1-1; D remains ambiguous. The germline gives CDR1 SGHAT, CDR2 FQNNGV. The CDR3 length is 14 residues. V shed 1 base and J shed 4 bases, with 10 bases lying between them. CDR3 bases: TGTGCCAGCAGCTTAGCGCCTCTTGGCACTGAAGCTTTCTTT. Amino acids: CASSLAPLGTEAFF.

The chain is built from TRBV15 and TRBJ1-5, with TRBD1 as a possible D gene (5 bases). CDR1 and CDR2 from the germline V gene are LNHNV and YYDKDF (reference sequence). Trimming took 0 bases from V and 4 from J, leaving 10 bases between them. The CDR3 contains 15 residues. The CDR3 loop reads CATSRDRGRNQPQHF. CDR3 bases: TGTGCCACCAGCAGAGATCGGGGGAGAAATCAGCCCCAGCATTTT.

In regard to this clone: One junction end does not reproduce the germline sequence, and a read error may be involved. J is TRBJ1-5 and V is TRBV6-6; possibly TRBD1 for D (6 bases). The CDR3 contains 12 residues. Germline V gene lookup returns CDR1 MNHNY and CDR2 SVGAGI (reference sequence). The CDR3 DNA reads as TGTGCCTGCAGGGGCCTGGGACAGCCCCAGCATTTT. It is translated as CACRGLGQPQHF.

The chain joins TRBV27 to TRBJ2-7; 7 bases agree with TRBD1. Germline assignment: CDR1 MNHEY and CDR2 SMNVEV (reference sequence). The CDR3 extends over 14 amino acids. V was clipped by 5 bases and J by 4 bases; unmatched bases: 8. CDR3 nucleotides: TGTGCCAGCAGTCCACGACAGGGCTGGTACGAGCAGTACTTC. It codes for CASSPRQGWYEQYF.

The chain joins TRBV4-1 to TRBJ2-3; 8 nucleotides agree with TRBD1. Germline V gives CDR1 MGHRA, CDR2 YSYEKL. The CDR3 runs 17 residues. With V trimmed by 2 bases and J by 6 bases, 13 bases remained unmatched. CDR3 in amino acids: CASSQTPGGLSFDTQYF. Written as DNA, the CDR3 is TGCGCCAGCAGCCAAACTCCAGGGGGCCTTTCCTTCGATACGCAGTATTTT.

The chain combines TRBV28 with TRBJ2-3; 13 nucleotides agree with TRBD2. Trimming at V came to 7 bases and at J to 1 base, leaving 17 bases not matched to a gene. CDR1 is MDHEN and CDR2 is SYDVKM in the germline V gene. There are 20 residues in the CDR3. The CDR3 sequence is CASTLLLPGTSGTGTDTQYF. DNA of the CDR3: TGTGCCAGCACCCTTCTACTCCCCGGGACTAGCGGGACCGGCACAGATACGCAGTATTTT. Based on the CDR3 plus reference TRBV28 and TRBJ2-3, the full variable domain is DVKVTQSSRYLVKRTGEKVFLECVQDMDHENMFWYRQDPGLGLRLIYFSYDVKMKEKGDIPEGYSVSREKKERFSLILESASTNQTSMYLCASTLLLPGTSGTGTDTQYFGPGTRLTVL.

The genes are TRBV7-9 and TRBJ2-7; TRBD1 is a possible D gene (5 bases). Germline CDR1 SEHNR, CDR2 FQNEAQ (reference sequence). V dropped 6 bases and J dropped 3 bases, with 15 bases sitting between them. This CDR3 has 14 amino acids. The CDR3 sequence is CASSFEWGHYEQYF. The CDR3 region has the DNA TGTGCCAGCAGTTTCGAGTGGGGCCACTACGAGCAGTACTTC.

The chain joins TRBV4-1 to TRBJ2-7, with no clear D. CDR1 is MGHRA and CDR2 is YSYEKL in the germline V gene. The CDR3 is made up of 13 amino acids. Trimming took off 0 bases at V and 2 bases at J, with 5 bases between the two ends. In DNA, the CDR3 is TGCGCCAGCAGCCAAGATCGACCCTACGAGCAGTACTTC. Translation: CASSQDRPYEQYF.

J is TRBJ2-7 and V is TRBV7-9, with a tentative D call TRBD1 (5 bases). The CDR3 consists of 15 residues. The V end was cut by 4 bases, the J end by 0 bases, with 13 bases between. CDR1 and CDR2 (germline): SEHNR, FQNEAQ (reference sequence). The CDR3 loop is CASSSGPTASYEQYF. For the CDR3, the DNA is TGTGCCAGCAGCTCTGGACCGACAGCCTCCTACGAGCAGTACTTC.

The chain joins TRBV4-1 to TRBJ2-2, with TRBD1 matching 11 bases. Germline V gene lookup returns CDR1 MGHRA and CDR2 YSYEKL. This CDR3 comprises 18 residues. V was clipped by 3 bases and J by 0 bases; unmatched bases: 6. The CDR3 protein is CASSHLPGQGANTGELFF. The CDR3 DNA follows: TGCGCCAGCAGCCACCTACCGGGACAGGGGGCGAACACCGGGGAGCTGTTTTTT.

A remark on this clone: The junction shows a germline mismatch at one end, possibly a read error. J is TRBJ2-1 and V is TRBV7-7; D possibly corresponds to TRBD1 (6 bases). Germline CDR1 is SSHAT and CDR2 is FNYEAQ (reference sequence). This CDR3 region has 15 residues. The CDR3 DNA is TGTGCTAGCAGTGCTGGACAGTTCCCCTACAATGAGCAGTTCTTC. It specifies CASSAGQFPYNEQFF.

This chain joins TRBV9 and TRBJ1-1, with 8 bases lining up with TRBD1. Losses at the gene ends were 0 bases for V and 4 bases for J; bases not matched to a gene: 5. This CDR3 is built from 15 residues. Germline assignment: CDR1 SGDLS and CDR2 YYNGEE. The CDR3 here is CASSVEGQAGTEAFF. CDR3 bases: TGTGCCAGCAGCGTAGAGGGACAGGCCGGCACTGAAGCTTTCTTT. Combining the CDR3 with reference TRBV9 and TRBJ1-1 gives the whole variable domain DSGVTQTPKHLITATGQRVTLRCSPRSGDLSVYWYQQSLDQGLQFLIQYYNGEERAKGNILERFSAQQFPDLHSELNLSSLELGDSALYFCASSVEGQAGTEAFFGQGTRLTVV.

This chain connects TRBV4-3 to TRBJ1-1; D is possibly TRBD1 (5 bases). Trimming shortened V by 1 base and J by 9 bases, and 15 bases separated the two germline ends. This CDR3 has 14 amino acids. Germline V gene data show CDR1 as LGHNA and CDR2 as YSLEER. CDR3 sequence reads: CASSQVVGRVKAFF. The CDR3 nucleotides read TGCGCCAGCAGCCAAGTTGTCGGCAGGGTAAAAGCTTTCTTT.

The CDR3 coding sequence is TGCGCCAGCAGCCAGGATACAGTGGTCCTGAGGGAGCAGTACTTC. This gives the protein CASSQDTVVLREQYF. The chain is built from TRBV4-3 and TRBJ2-7, with D hard to call. Germline loops: CDR1 LGHNA, CDR2 YSLEER. The CDR3 is 15 residues long. V was pared by 3 bases and J by 7 bases, with 19 bases between.

CDR3 loop: CASSHSYGSGTDTQYF. Here the CDR3 DNA reads TGCGCCAGCAGCCATTCATACGGGAGCGGTACAGATACGCAGTATTTT. This sequence joins TRBV4-3 and TRBJ2-3; D is possibly TRBD2 (6 bases). V gave up 3 bases and J gave up 3 bases, with 16 bases separating them. This CDR3 has 16 residues. CDR1 and CDR2 from the germline V gene are LGHNA and YSLEER.

The chain joins TRBV6-1 to TRBJ1-5, with D possibly being TRBD1 (5 bases). This CDR3 is built from 16 residues. V was trimmed by 1 base and J by 6 bases, leaving 16 bases between them. The germline gives CDR1 MNHNS, CDR2 SASEGT. The CDR3: CASSEVFWGEGQPQHF. Written as DNA, the CDR3 is TGTGCCAGCAGTGAAGTCTTCTGGGGGGAGGGTCAGCCCCAGCATTTT.

Only one count was recorded for this clone. V gene TRBV4-2 combines with J gene TRBJ2-3; the D gene is possibly TRBD1 (5 bases). The CDR3 is 18 residues long. V was shortened by 1 base and J by 3 bases, with 20 bases between the two germline ends. Germline CDR1 is LGHNA and CDR2 is YNFKEQ. The CDR3 coding sequence is TGTGCCAGCAGCCAAGCCCTCCCGGGCCAACAGGTTACAGATACGCAGTATTTT. Translation: CASSQALPGQQVTDTQYF.

The chain uses TRBV12-5 and TRBJ1-1; D gene unclear. CDR1 LGHNT and CDR2 FRNRAP come from the germline V gene. Trimming removed 3 bases at V and 2 bases at J, with 16 bases between. The CDR3 runs to 16 residues. The CDR3 spells CASGFSPKGPNTEAFF. The CDR3 DNA follows: TGTGCTAGTGGTTTCTCGCCAAAAGGTCCTAACACTGAAGCTTTCTTT.

J is TRBJ2-7 and V is TRBV28, with a tentative D call TRBD1 (5 bases). CDR1 and CDR2 (germline): MDHEN, SYDVKM. The CDR3 runs to 12 residues. V shed 5 bases and J shed 6 bases, with 11 bases lying between them. CDR3 nucleotides: TGTGCCAGCAGTCTTGACAGTTCCGAGCAGTACTTC. Its translation is CASSLDSSEQYF.